This TCR beta chain emerged from a study of blood T cell repertoires in COVID-19 (dated by TCRdb to the early 2020s). Regarding the study in general: Collaborator samples came from the United States, Italy and Spain and covered acute and convalescent phases of COVID-19. Subjects who had been exposed to COVID-19, were actively infected with it, or had recovered from it provided the deeply sampled blood TCRbeta repertoires that made up the dataset. Sample metadata almost always included a de-identified subject ID, COVID-19 status, age in years and sex. The prospective study material was composed of cDNA or gDNA derived from T cells, B-cell-depleted T cells, or PBMCs. The repertoires were made available in a free public database intended to serve as a resource for research on the immune response to SARS-CoV-2. HLA class I and class II types, where available, came from metadata supplied by the sample provider rather than from assay-based typing. Samples came from the ongoing ImmuneRACE study (first 160 participants) plus 1,254 subjects from 6 global collaborators.

From the germline V gene (reference sequence), CDR1 is LNHDA and CDR2 is SQIVND. CDR3 length: 14 amino acids, cysteine to phenylalanine. The kept DNA is CDR3 alone, 42 bases in frame from the first base. Trimming at the junction amounts to 3 bases on V and 7 bases on J, and the germline ends lie 10 bases apart. With regard to this clone: Which antigen it targets is not known. The sample holds no much larger clone one base away, and base qualities are not on file.

The immunoSEQ Assay, a bias-controlled multiplex PCR, was used to amplify TCRbeta CDR3 regions from genomic DNA. Under the source paper's analysis protocol: The number of nucleated cells in each sample was estimated from the amplification of reference gene primers within the assay. To quantify the absolute abundance of each unique TCRbeta CDR3 rearrangement, sequence reads were collapsed and filtered. Productive Simpson clonality was computed per sample as the square root of Simpson's diversity index over productive rearrangements. The clones in this table, taken by TCRdb from immuneACCESS, are in-frame only. Not every clone is retained; where verified, under half of the shortfall comes from an unresolved V gene, and the cause of the rest is unknown. The DNA gave D and trimming, while V, J and clone size come from that table. The sample table lists around 60,000 clones, about 80% of them with a count of one. Of the sample, approximately 3.5% is held by the ten largest clones.

The study at large found these results: The amount of clinical and demographic metadata varied by source and participant and was provided uncurated.

Each collaborating institution followed its own protocols to collect whole blood in K2EDTA tubes. For TCRbeta analysis, collaborator samples were shipped as frozen whole blood, as isolated PBMCs, or as DNA extracted from either sample type. This receptor was identified in a woman of 80 years or more with acute or convalescent COVID-19. The receptor chain draws on TRBV19 and TRBJ1-6; a tentative D match to TRBD1 spans 6 bases. The sequenced sample consisted of peripheral blood. The CDR3 here reads CASSMGGHNSPLHF. The DNA sequence is given as TGTGCCAGTAGTATGGGGGGGCACAATTCACCCCTCCACTTT.